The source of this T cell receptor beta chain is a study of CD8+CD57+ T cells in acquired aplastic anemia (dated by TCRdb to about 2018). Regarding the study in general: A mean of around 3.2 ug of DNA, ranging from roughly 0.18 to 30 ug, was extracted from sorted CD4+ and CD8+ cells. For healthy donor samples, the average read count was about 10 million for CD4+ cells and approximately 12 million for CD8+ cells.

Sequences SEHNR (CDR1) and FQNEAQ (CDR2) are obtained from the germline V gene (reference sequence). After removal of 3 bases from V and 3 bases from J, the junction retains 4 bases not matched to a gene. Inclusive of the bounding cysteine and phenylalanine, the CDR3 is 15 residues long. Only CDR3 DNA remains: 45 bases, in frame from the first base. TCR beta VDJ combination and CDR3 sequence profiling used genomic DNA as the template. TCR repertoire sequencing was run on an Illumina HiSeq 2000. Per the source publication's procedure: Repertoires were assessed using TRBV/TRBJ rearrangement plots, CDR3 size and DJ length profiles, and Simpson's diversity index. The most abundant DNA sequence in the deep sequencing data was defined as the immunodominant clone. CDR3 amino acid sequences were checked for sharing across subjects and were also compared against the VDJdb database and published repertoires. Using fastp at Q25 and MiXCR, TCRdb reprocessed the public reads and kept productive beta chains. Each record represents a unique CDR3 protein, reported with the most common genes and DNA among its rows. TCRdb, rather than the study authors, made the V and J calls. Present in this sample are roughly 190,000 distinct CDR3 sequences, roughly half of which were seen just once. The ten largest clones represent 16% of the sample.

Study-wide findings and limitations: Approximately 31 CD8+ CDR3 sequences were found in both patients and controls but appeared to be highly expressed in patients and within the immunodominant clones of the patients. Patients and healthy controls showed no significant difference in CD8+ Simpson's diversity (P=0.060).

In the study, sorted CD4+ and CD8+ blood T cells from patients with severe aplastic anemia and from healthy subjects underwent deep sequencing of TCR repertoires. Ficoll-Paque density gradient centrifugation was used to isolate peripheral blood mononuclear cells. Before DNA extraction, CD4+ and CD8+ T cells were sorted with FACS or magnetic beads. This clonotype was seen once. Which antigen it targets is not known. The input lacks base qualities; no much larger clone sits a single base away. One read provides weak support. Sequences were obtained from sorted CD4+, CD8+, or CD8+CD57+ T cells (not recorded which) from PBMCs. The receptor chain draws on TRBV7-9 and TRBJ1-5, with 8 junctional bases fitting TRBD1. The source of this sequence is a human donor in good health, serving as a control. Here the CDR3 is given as CASSFGQGPNQPQHF. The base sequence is TGTGCCAGCAGCTTTGGACAGGGACCCAATCAGCCCCAGCATTTT.